This TCR beta chain was recorded in a study of shared clonotypes between healthy human individuals. The assay was immunoSEQ multiplex PCR, and TCRdb's table has in-frame clones only and misses some. The sample shows 2 million to 2.5 million clones, about 93% of them seen only once. The V end lost 6 bases, the J end lost 9 bases, and 12 bases lay between the germline ends. CDR3 size: 12 residues. Germline loops: CDR1 MNHEY, CDR2 SMNVEV (reference sequence). CD45RO-negative cells were positively selected for CCR7, leaving out terminally differentiated effector memory CD45RA+ cells. On this clone: Other DNA sequences of this sample code for an identical CDR3.

The sample was naive CD8+ T cells from PBMCs. The sequence was obtained from a man aged 18 to 29 in good health. Some clones in this sample may be carry-over from other donors' samples. This chain connects TRBV27 to TRBJ2-1; D is unresolved. Written as DNA, the CDR3 is TGTGCCAGCAGCCTCCTAGGGTCTGAGCAGTTCTTC. It translates to CASSLLGSEQFF.